Included here is one TCR beta chain sequence, with context. The isolated RNA, all of it, was reverse transcribed, so expressed TCRB transcripts were what got sequenced. Using immunoSEQ multiplex PCR, the repertoire was profiled, and TCRdb retains in-frame clones only, with some absent. The data contain more than 350,000 clones, approximately 10% of them singletons. These data originate in a study of beta chain features in type 1 diabetes. The V end was cut by 2 bases, the J end by 4 bases, with 3 bases between. CDR3 length: 12 amino acids. Germline CDR1 is MGHRA and CDR2 is YSYEKL. Cell sorting via CD45RO/CCR7/CD25/CD127/CD95/CD27 was performed to obtain CD4+ naive, central memory, regulatory and stem cell-like memory cells.

Sequenced sample: naive CD4+ T cells from blood. The TCR originated in a woman aged 18-30 years in good health. The rearrangement links TRBV4-1 to TRBJ2-1; D is uncertain. The CDR3 nucleotides are TGCGCCAGCAGCCAAACTTACAATGAGCAGTTCTTC. Its protein product is CASSQTYNEQFF.